Below, 29 T cell receptor beta chains from the same sample are listed, as sequenced in a study of blood T cells in healthy people across ages. Using a J-beta primer mix together with a sample-barcoded 5' primer, a second PCR was run for roughly 7 to 12 cycles. TCRdb processed the 5' RACE reads anew with MiXCR; each CDR3 protein has one entry. The sample holds around 1,000,000 distinct CDR3 sequences, roughly a quarter seen once. This sample was also put to use in a study of T cells of mothers and their children.

The sequenced sample consisted of blood. The receptor set was obtained from a girl aged 2-10 years in good health.

As for this clonotype: One base away lies a much larger clone, so this may be a sequencing read error. The V call is TRBV6-2 or TRBV6-3, the J call TRBJ1-1; the D is unclear. Deletions cut 2 bases from V and 8 bases from J, with 9 bases between. CDR1 MNHEY and CDR2 SVGEGT come from the germline V gene. There are 12 residues in the CDR3. CDR3 amino acids: CASSYPSSEAFF. The DNA for the CDR3 is TGTGCCAGCAGTTACCCGTCCAGCGAAGCTTTCTTT.

A few counts support this clonotype. V and J are TRBV9 and TRBJ2-7; TRBD2 matches at 8 bases. With 0 bases clipped from V and 0 bases from J, the junction kept 2 bases outside the gene matches. The CDR3 contains 15 residues. Germline V gene lookup returns CDR1 SGDLS and CDR2 YYNGEE. The CDR3: CASSVGAGVSYEQYF. In nucleotides, the CDR3 is TGTGCCAGCAGCGTAGGAGCGGGGGTCTCCTACGAGCAGTACTTC. Using reference TRBV9 and TRBJ2-7 for the parts outside the CDR3, the full variable domain is DSGVTQTPKHLITATGQRVTLRCSPRSGDLSVYWYQQSLDQGLQFLIQYYNGEERAKGNILERFSAQQFPDLHSELNLSSLELGDSALYFCASSVGAGVSYEQYFGPGTRLTVT.

This chain connects TRBV5-1 to TRBJ1-1, with no clear D. With 0 bases removed from V and 3 bases from J, the gap between germline ends came to 15 bases. The CDR3 has 16 amino acids. From germline, CDR1 is SGHRS and CDR2 YFSETQ. The CDR3 coding sequence is TGCGCCAGCAGCTTGGTAGCCCGGGGTTTGGACACTGAAGCTTTCTTT. It is translated as CASSLVARGLDTEAFF.

The chain links TRBV7-2 to TRBJ2-5; 7 positions agree with TRBD2. V dropped 3 bases and J dropped 5; count of bases not matched to a gene: 6. There are 14 residues in the CDR3. From germline, CDR1 is SGHTA and CDR2 FQGNSA. This CDR3 is CASSFPSGVETQYF. For the CDR3, the DNA is TGTGCCAGCAGCTTTCCGAGCGGGGTTGAGACCCAGTACTTC.

The rearrangement uses TRBV6-5 and TRBJ2-7; D ambiguous. Trimming took 6 bases from V and 7 from J, leaving 16 bases between them. This CDR3 contains 13 residues. CDR1 and CDR2 from the germline V gene are MNHEY and SVGAGI. CDR3 protein: CASSPGRSGEQYF. CDR3 DNA: TGTGCCAGCAGCCCGGGCCGGTCTGGGGAGCAGTACTTC.

In its sample, this clonotype was seen a few times. CDR3 DNA: TGTGCTAGTGGTTTGAGAACACAGGGCCGGGGAGAATTCAATGAGCAGTTCTTC. This encodes CASGLRTQGRGEFNEQFF. The chain carries TRBV12-5 and TRBJ2-5; a possible D gene is TRBD1 (6 bases). Matching the DNA end better, TRBJ2-1 makes the J call doubtful. The CDR3 consists of 18 residues. Germline CDR1 is LGHNT and CDR2 is FRNRAP.

The CDR3 sequence: CATSDLGLKLFF. The CDR3 nucleotides read TGTGCCACCAGTGATTTGGGATTGAAACTGTTTTTT. V is TRBV24-1 and J is TRBJ1-4; D is unclear. Trimming left V 0 bases short and J 11 bases short, with 6 bases between. This CDR3 contains 12 residues. CDR1 and CDR2 from the germline V gene are KGHDR and SFDVKD.

This clonotype has more than one count but fewer than ten. This chain uses TRBV7-6 with TRBJ2-7; D is undetermined. This CDR3 contains 15 residues. The V gene's germline CDR1 is SGHVS and CDR2 FNYEAQ. Trimming pared 1 base from V and 1 base from J, leaving 11 bases between. The CDR3 loop reads CASSLGSGESYEQYF. CDR3 DNA: TGTGCCAGCAGCTTAGGCTCAGGCGAATCCTACGAGCAGTACTTC.

This sequence joins TRBV6-2 or TRBV6-3 and TRBJ2-5, with D possibly matching TRBD2 (5 bases). The DNA end is more similar to TRBJ2-7, so the J call may be wrong. Per germline, CDR1 MNHEY and CDR2 SVGEGT. CDR3 size: 13 residues. The CDR3: CASSRGQTAEQYF. DNA of the CDR3: TGTGCCAGCAGCCGGGGTCAAACGGCCGAGCAGTACTTC.

V gene TRBV7-9 combines with J gene TRBJ2-1; a weak D match, TRBD2 (6 bases). The DNA end lines up better with TRBJ2-5; the J call may be wrong. The V gene's germline CDR1 is SEHNR and CDR2 FQNEAQ (reference sequence). CDR3 length equals 14 residues. CDR3 in DNA: TGTGCCAGCACCCACGTGCGGGGTGAGGAGACCCAGTACTTC. Amino acids: CASTHVRGEETQYF.

Concerning this clonotype: Its ends do not fully match the called genes, so a read error is possible. The J gene is TRBJ2-2, the V gene TRBV7-9; tentatively, D is TRBD1 or TRBD2 (5 bases each). CDR1 and CDR2 from the germline V gene are SEHNR and FQNEAQ (reference sequence). The CDR3 totals 17 residues. CDR3 nucleotides: TGTGCCAGCAGCTTACTGGATGGGGCATCATACACCGGGGAGCTGCTTTTT. Its translation is CASSLLDGASYTGELLF.

Only one count was recorded for this clonotype. V and J are TRBV25-1 and TRBJ1-4; the D is unclear. This CDR3 contains 13 residues. V was trimmed by 7 bases and J by 0 bases, leaving 6 bases between them. Germline CDR1 and CDR2: MGHDK and SYGVNS. CDR3 protein: CASKSSTNEKLFF. The DNA for the CDR3 is TGTGCCAGCAAGTCCTCAACTAATGAAAAACTGTTTTTT.

V and J are TRBV7-9 and TRBJ2-3, with 9 bases lining up with TRBD2. The CDR3 is 15 amino acids. Germline V CDR1 and CDR2: SEHNR, FQNEAQ (reference sequence). V lost 5 bases to trimming and J lost 4 bases; unmatched junction nucleotides: 7. The CDR3 sequence: CASSDPLAGPDTQYF. Written as DNA, the CDR3 is TGTGCCAGCAGCGACCCCCTAGCGGGACCAGATACGCAGTATTTT.

This clonotype came up a few times. The V and J genes are TRBV28 and TRBJ2-5; 7 bases match TRBD2. Germline trimming cut 7 bases from V and 5 bases from J; bases unmatched to any gene: 4. The germline V gene has CDR1 MDHEN and CDR2 SYDVKM. The CDR3 length is 12 residues. The DNA of the CDR3 is TGTGCCAGCAACTGGGGGGGGGAGACCCAGTACTTC. The encoded protein is CASNWGGETQYF.

This clonotype was detected a few times. The chain couples TRBV7-2 to TRBJ2-2; D is perhaps TRBD2 (5 bases). Trimming stripped 2 bases from V and 0 bases from J, with 10 bases between. This CDR3 region has 16 residues. Looked up from germline, CDR1 is SGHTA and CDR2 is FQGNSA. The CDR3 DNA reads TGTGCCAGCAGCTTATCGGGGAGTCCGAACACCGGGGAGCTGTTTTTT. Its translation: CASSLSGSPNTGELFF.

V gene TRBV29-1 combines with J gene TRBJ1-4, with D tentatively TRBD1 (5 bases). The V and J ends lost 5 bases and 6 bases respectively, with 7 bases between them. The length of the CDR3 is 11 residues. Germline V lookup: CDR1 SQVTM, CDR2 ANQGSEA. Here the CDR3 DNA reads TGCAGCGTTCAAGGGGATGAAAAACTGTTTTTT. It yields the protein CSVQGDEKLFF.

This clonotype has a handful of counts. The chain is built from TRBV28 and TRBJ2-5, with D tentatively TRBD2 (6 bases). TRBJ2-1 explains the end of the DNA better; the J call may be wrong. Germline V gives CDR1 MDHEN, CDR2 SYDVKM. The CDR3 loop spans 16 amino acids. The CDR3 here is CASSSTTGVWDNEQFF. The CDR3 DNA sequence: TGTGCCAGCAGCTCAACAACGGGAGTCTGGGACAATGAGCAGTTCTTC.

The CDR3 sequence: CASSQGSGVFGNEQFF. DNA for the CDR3: TGTGCCAGCAGCCAAGGCAGCGGGGTGTTCGGCAATGAGCAGTTCTTC. The chain is built from TRBV3-1 and TRBJ2-1; 7 bases map to TRBD2. CDR3 length: 16 amino acids. With V trimmed by 1 base and J by 6 bases, 9 bases remained unmatched. CDR1 LGHDT and CDR2 YNNKEL come from the germline V gene (reference sequence).

Only a few counts were recorded for this clonotype. V usage is TRBV4-3 and J usage is TRBJ2-1, with 9 bases identical to TRBD2. This CDR3 is built from 17 residues. Trimming removed 1 base from V and 3 bases from J; junction bases left unmatched: 7. Germline lookup yields CDR1 LGHNA and CDR2 YSLEER. The CDR3 region is CASSQVNSGGLYNEQFF. The DNA of the CDR3 is TGCGCCAGCAGCCAAGTTAATAGCGGGGGCCTCTACAATGAGCAGTTCTTC.

The chain recombines TRBV7-9 with TRBJ2-7; TRBD1 matches at 7 bases. Per germline, CDR1 SEHNR and CDR2 FQNEAQ (reference sequence). The CDR3 is 18 amino acids. V was clipped by 6 bases and J by 0 bases; unmatched bases: 17. CDR3: CASSFTAGPGQSSYEQYF. The CDR3 DNA sequence: TGTGCCAGCAGTTTTACTGCTGGACCGGGACAGAGCTCCTACGAGCAGTACTTC.

This chain connects TRBV7-8 to TRBJ1-1; D ambiguous. Germline-derived CDR1 and CDR2 are SGHVS and FQNEAQ. The CDR3 is 14 residues long. V was clipped by 8 bases and J by 1 base, with 14 bases between them. CDR3 in DNA: TGTGCCAGCGCGCCATTGGGTGGGAACACTGAAGCTTTCTTT. As protein: CASAPLGGNTEAFF.

V is TRBV4-1 and J is TRBJ2-1; D unclear. Looked up from germline, CDR1 is MGHRA and CDR2 is YSYEKL. The CDR3 consists of 16 residues. V was trimmed by 3 bases and J by 0 bases, leaving 12 bases between them. The CDR3 nucleotides are TGCGCCAGCAGCCAGATTGCGTCCGGCTCCTACAATGAGCAGTTCTTC. The encoded protein is CASSQIASGSYNEQFF.

This clonotype came up many times. The V and J genes are TRBV27 and TRBJ2-7, with a tentative D call TRBD1 (6 bases). Looked up from germline, CDR1 is MNHEY and CDR2 is SMNVEV (reference sequence). V lost 2 bases to trimming and J lost 4 bases, with 9 bases between them. The CDR3 is 13 amino acids. The DNA of the CDR3 is TGTGCCAGCAGTTTACAGGGGTCGTACGAGCAGTACTTC. It is translated as CASSLQGSYEQYF.

This clonotype was picked up a small number of times. This chain joins TRBV19 and TRBJ2-2, with D perhaps TRBD1 (5 bases). V gave up 4 bases and J gave up 6 bases, with 12 bases separating them. The CDR3 runs 14 residues. From germline, CDR1 is LNHDA and CDR2 SQIVND (reference sequence). CDR3 residues: CASSTPTGAGELFF. CDR3 nucleotides: TGTGCCAGTAGTACCCCCACAGGTGCCGGGGAGCTGTTTTTT.

There are a few counts of this clonotype. V gene TRBV7-9 combines with J gene TRBJ2-1, with a tentative D call TRBD2 (5 bases). Deletions cut 2 bases from V and 8 bases from J, with 13 bases between. The germline gives CDR1 SEHNR, CDR2 FQNEAQ (reference sequence). The CDR3 loop spans 14 amino acids. CDR3 nucleotides: TGTGCCAGCAGCTTATCCGGGATCACGGATGAGCAGTTCTTC. Translation gives CASSLSGITDEQFF.

This rearrangement joins TRBV29-1 to TRBJ2-5; D possibly corresponds to TRBD2 (6 bases). The CDR3 length is 15 residues. Germline V gene data show CDR1 as SQVTM and CDR2 as ANQGSEA. V was shortened by 1 base and J by 2 bases, with 14 bases between the two germline ends. The CDR3 DNA reads TGCAGCGTTGAAGGCGGGACGGATAGTCAAGAGACCCAGTACTTC. Translated: CSVEGGTDSQETQYF.

The CDR3 coding sequence is TGTGCCAGCTCACCACCTTTGGGTGGGGATGAGCAGTTCTTC. Protein: CASSPPLGGDEQFF. V usage is TRBV18 and J usage is TRBJ2-1, with D unclear. Trimming removed 0 bases from V and 8 bases from J, with 11 bases in between. Germline CDR1 is KGHSH and CDR2 is LQKENI. The CDR3 sequence is 14 residues long. The full variable domain, with the rest looked up from reference TRBV18 and TRBJ2-1, is NAGVMQNPRHLVRRRGQEARLRCSPMKGHSHVYWYRQLPEEGLKFMVYLQKENIIDESGMPKERFSAEFPKEGPSILRIQQVVRGDSAAYFCASSPPLGGDEQFFGPGTRLTVL.

This chain joins TRBV20-1 and TRBJ2-1; 10 nucleotides match TRBD2. The CDR3 length is 15 residues. V shed 1 base and J 8 bases; nucleotides not matched to a gene: 8. Germline V gives CDR1 DFQATT, CDR2 SNEGSKA (reference sequence). The CDR3 reads CSARGSGGEFYEQFF. The CDR3, as DNA: TGCAGTGCTAGAGGGAGCGGGGGGGAGTTTTATGAGCAGTTCTTC.

V is TRBV5-1 and J is TRBJ2-5; a possible D gene is TRBD2 (7 bases). The CDR3 spans 15 residues. Germline V CDR1 and CDR2: SGHRS, YFSETQ. V lost 5 bases and J lost 4, with 18 bases in between. The CDR3 protein is CASSSEDRGGETQYF. The DNA for the CDR3 is TGCGCCAGCAGTTCCGAAGATAGGGGGGGAGAGACCCAGTACTTC.